This TCR beta chain derives from a study of T cell responses to AZD1222 COVID-19 vaccine. Notes on the study in general: Of the AZD1222 recipients, only 5 or 6 were seropositive at baseline. Repertoire sampling happened only post peak T cell response. Most donors were white British and more were female, and clonal diversity was possibly underestimated.

With respect to this clone: The antigen is undetermined. Other nucleotide sequences in the sample specify the same CDR3.

Repertoires were generated with immunoSEQ multiplex PCR, while TCRdb's copy carries only in-frame clones and drops some. The table records around 110,000 clones, 70% to 90% of them present only once. The germline gives CDR1 SEHNR, CDR2 FQNEAQ (reference sequence). The CDR3 sequence is 12 residues long. V was pared by 3 bases and J by 4 bases, with 6 bases between. The input for sequencing was peripheral blood, taken on day 0 of MenACWY control vaccination. The V gene is TRBV7-9, the J gene TRBJ1-1; unclear D gene. This clonotype originated in an adult in good health. The CDR3 DNA sequence: TGTGCCAGCAGCTTGGGGAGCACTGAAGCTTTCTTT. Amino acids: CASSLGSTEAFF.